This TCR beta chain was sequenced in a study of CD8+ T cells in alopecia areata. Study-wide background: Tofacitinib continued for 6 to 18 months and was then withheld for 6 months.

A word on this clone: Antigen: not known.

As the sequencing template, cDNA was produced by extracting RNA and reverse transcribing it. Generated by immunoSEQ multiplex PCR, the TCRdb table keeps only in-frame clones and is missing some. The repertoire holds about 160,000 clones, with about three fifths as singletons. Germline loops: CDR1 DFQATT, CDR2 SNEGSKA (reference sequence). The CDR3 loop spans 11 amino acids. The ends were cut back, 2 bases at V and 4 bases at J, with 5 bases in the middle. Study outcomes and limitations: Persistence in scalp and blood during tofacitinib was observed for many expanded lesional clones. In scalp samples, resident alphabeta T cells of normal skin are also sequenced.

Treatment here: oral pan-JAK inhibitor, 5-10 mg twice daily. The sequence was collected from a human donor with alopecia areata. The V gene is TRBV20-1, the J gene TRBJ1-2, with TRBD1 as a possible D gene (5 bases). Material: CD4+ T cells sorted from blood, obtained at week 4, from a patient treated with tofacitinib. CDR3 nucleotides: TGCAGTGCTAGACAGGGCTATGGCTACACCTTC. As protein: CSARQGYGYTF.